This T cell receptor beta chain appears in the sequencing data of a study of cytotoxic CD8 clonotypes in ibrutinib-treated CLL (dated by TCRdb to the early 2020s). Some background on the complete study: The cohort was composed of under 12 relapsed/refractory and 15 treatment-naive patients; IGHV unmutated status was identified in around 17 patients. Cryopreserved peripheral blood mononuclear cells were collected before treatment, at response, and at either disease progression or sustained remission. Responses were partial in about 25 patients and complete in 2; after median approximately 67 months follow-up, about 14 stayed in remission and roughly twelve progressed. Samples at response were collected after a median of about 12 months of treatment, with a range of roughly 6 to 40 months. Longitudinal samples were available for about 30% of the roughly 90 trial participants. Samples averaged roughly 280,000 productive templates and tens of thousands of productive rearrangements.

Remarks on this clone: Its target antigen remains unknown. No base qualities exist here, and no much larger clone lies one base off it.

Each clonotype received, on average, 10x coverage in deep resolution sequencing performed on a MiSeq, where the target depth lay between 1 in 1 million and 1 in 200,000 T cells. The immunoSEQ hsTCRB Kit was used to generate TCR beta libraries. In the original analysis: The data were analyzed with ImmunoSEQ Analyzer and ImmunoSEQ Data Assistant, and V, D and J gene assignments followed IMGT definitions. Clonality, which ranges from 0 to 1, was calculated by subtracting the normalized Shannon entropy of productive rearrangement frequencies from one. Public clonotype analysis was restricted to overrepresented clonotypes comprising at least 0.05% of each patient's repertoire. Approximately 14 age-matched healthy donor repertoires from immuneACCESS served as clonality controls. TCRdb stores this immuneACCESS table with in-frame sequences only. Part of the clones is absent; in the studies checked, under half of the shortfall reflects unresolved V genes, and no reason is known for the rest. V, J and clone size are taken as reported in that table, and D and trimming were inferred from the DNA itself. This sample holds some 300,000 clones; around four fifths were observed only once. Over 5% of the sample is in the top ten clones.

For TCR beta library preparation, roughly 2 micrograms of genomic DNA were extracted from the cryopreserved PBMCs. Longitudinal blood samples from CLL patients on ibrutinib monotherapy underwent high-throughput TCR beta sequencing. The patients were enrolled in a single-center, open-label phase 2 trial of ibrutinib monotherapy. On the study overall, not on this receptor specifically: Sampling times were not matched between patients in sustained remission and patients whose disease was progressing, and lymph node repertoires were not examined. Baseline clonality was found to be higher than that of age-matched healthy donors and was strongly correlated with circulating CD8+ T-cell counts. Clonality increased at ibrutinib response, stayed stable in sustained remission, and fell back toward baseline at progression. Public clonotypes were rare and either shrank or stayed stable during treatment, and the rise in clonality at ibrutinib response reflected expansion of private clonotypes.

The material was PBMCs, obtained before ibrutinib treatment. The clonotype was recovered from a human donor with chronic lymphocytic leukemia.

The CDR3 in this case is CASRLIRPGPGVLYNEQFF. The DNA sequence is TGCGCCAGCAGGCTTATCCGCCCGGGACCGGGTGTGCTCTACAATGAGCAGTTCTTC. The rearranged chain carries TRBV10-1 and TRBJ2-1; the D call is possibly TRBD1 or TRBD2, each sharing 5 bases. The CDR3 covers 19 residues, taking in both the cysteine and the phenylalanine. Only the CDR3 DNA is retained, 57 bases long and in frame from the first base. The germline V gene (reference sequence) provides CDR1 WNHNN and CDR2 SYGVQD. A distance of 27 bases separates the germline ends of V and J, which lose 6 bases and 3 bases respectively.